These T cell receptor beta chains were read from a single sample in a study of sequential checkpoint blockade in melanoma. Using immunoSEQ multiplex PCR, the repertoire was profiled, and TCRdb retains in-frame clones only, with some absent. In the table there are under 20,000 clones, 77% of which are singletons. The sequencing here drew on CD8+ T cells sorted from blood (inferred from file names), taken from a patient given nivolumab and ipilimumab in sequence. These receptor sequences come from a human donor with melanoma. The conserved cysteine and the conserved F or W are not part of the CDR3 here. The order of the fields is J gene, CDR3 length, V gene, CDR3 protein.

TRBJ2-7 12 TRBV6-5 ASSATTGFYEQY
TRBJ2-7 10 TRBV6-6 ASSYGADEQY
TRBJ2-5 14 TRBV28 ASSYLLGTRGETQY
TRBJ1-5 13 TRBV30 ARRRSRSHGQPQH
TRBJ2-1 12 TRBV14 ASGSGVSYNEQF
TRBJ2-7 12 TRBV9 ASSVGGGTYEQY
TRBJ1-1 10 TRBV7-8 ASSRVVTEAF
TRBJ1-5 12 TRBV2 ASSGQDSNQHQH
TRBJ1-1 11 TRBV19 ASSATENTEAF
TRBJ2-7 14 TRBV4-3 ASSQEVRTGLNEQY
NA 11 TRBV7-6 ASSLSQNYEQY
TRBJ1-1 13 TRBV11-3 ASSLVNRESTEAF
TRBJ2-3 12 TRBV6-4 ASSGAGGQDTQY
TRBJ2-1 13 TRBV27 ASTRGSGGYNEQF
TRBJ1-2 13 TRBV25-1 ASSSGRGILGGYT
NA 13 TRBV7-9 ASSLVSGSNYEQY
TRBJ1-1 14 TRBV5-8 ASSPGQSLTSTEAF
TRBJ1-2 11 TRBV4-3 ASSQRGGDGYT
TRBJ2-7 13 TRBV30 AWSFPGLPPGEQY
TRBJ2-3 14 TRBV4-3 ASSEEEGWRTDTQY
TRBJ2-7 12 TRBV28 ASSLFGQGYEQY
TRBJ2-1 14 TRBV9 ASGTDGTSGSNEQF
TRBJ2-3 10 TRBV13 ASSFPTDTQY
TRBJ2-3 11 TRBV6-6 ASRAGGTDTQY
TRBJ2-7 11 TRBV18 ASSPSRDYEQY
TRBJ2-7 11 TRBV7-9 ASSLDLDRGAY
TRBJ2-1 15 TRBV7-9 ASSFLQRDNSYNEQF
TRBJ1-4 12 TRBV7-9 ASSGGSDNEKLF
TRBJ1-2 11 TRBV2 ASSESQRDGYT
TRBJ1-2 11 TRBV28 ASLTGGNYGYT
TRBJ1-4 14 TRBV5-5 ASSPDRQGANEKLF
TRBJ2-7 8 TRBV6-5 ASGEYEQY
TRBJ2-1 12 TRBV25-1 ASSTRDKYNEQF
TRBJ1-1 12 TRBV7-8 ASSLAPGGTEAF
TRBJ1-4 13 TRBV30 AWEPEDVVSGKLF
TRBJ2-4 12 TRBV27 ASSTGQGADIQY
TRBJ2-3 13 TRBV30 AWNAGGINTDTQY
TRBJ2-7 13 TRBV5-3 ASSFGPSGTYEQY
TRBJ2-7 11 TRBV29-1 SVYFQGAYEQY
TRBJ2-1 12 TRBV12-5 ASGPPDRSNEQF
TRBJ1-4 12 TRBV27 ASSFGSGTGKLF